This entry lists 2 T cell receptor beta chains sequenced from one sample in a study of T-cell memory formation after mild COVID-19. TCRdb used MiXCR to reprocess the 5' RACE reads, holding one entry per CDR3 protein. The repertoire holds 250,000 to 350,000 distinct CDR3 sequences, just under 20% seen once, with around a fifth in the top ten. Source material: PBMCs or a T cell subset sorted from them (not recorded which). These receptors originate from a man in his late teens or twenties who had mild COVID-19 (a few samples of this study predate the infection). Cell type and time point are not known.

This clonotype appeared a few times. One end of the junction fails to match germline, which may point to a read error. The chain uses TRBV27 and TRBJ1-2; D gene ambiguous. The V gene's germline CDR1 is MNHEY and CDR2 SMNVEV (reference sequence). The CDR3 spans 13 residues. CDR3 in amino acids: CATSDPSRDGYTF. CDR3 in DNA: TGTGCCACCAGTGACCCCTCAAGGGATGGCTACACCTTC.

V gene TRBV7-3 combines with J gene TRBJ2-7; D might be TRBD1 (6 bases). Per the germline V gene, CDR1 is SGHTA and CDR2 is FQGTGA. The CDR3 sequence is 14 residues long. V was pared by 5 bases and J by 2 bases, with 13 bases between. CDR3 nucleotides: TGTGCCAGCAGCCCGCGACAGGCAACCTACGAGCAGTACTTC. Amino acid sequence: CASSPRQATYEQYF.